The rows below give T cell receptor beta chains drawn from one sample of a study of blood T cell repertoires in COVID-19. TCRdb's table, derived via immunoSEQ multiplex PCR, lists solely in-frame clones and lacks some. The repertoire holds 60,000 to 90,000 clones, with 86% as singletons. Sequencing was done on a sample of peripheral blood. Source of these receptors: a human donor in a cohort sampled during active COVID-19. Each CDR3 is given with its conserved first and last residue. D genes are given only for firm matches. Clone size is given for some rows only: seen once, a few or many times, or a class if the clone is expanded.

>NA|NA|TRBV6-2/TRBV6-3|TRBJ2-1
CASGLRVTAGYNEQFF
TGTGCCAGCGGCCTAAGGGTAACGGCGGGATACAATGAGCAGTTCTTC
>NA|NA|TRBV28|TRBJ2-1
CASSFIQAYNEQFF
TGTGCCAGCAGTTTCATACAGGCCTACAATGAGCAGTTCTTC
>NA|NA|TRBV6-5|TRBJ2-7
CASSYSRVPYEQYF
TGTGCCAGCAGTTACTCGAGGGTTCCCTACGAGCAGTACTTC
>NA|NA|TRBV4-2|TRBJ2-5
CASSQEVVETQYF
TGTGCCAGCAGCCAGGAGGTAGTGGAGACCCAGTACTTC
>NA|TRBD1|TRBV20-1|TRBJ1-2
CSASDRVRMDGYTF
TGCAGTGCTAGTGACAGGGTCAGGATGGATGGCTACACCTTC
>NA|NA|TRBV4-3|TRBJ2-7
CASSQAGALGEQYF
TGCGCCAGCAGCCAAGCAGGGGCCCTGGGGGAGCAGTACTTC
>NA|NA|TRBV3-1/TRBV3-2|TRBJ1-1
CASSQATEAFF
TGTGCCAGCAGCCAAGCAACTGAAGCTTTCTTT
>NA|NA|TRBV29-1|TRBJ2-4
CSVEAAKNIQYF
TGCAGCGTTGAGGCAGCCAAAAACATTCAGTACTTC
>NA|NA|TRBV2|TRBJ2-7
CASSDRYEQYF
TGTGCCAGCAGTGACCGGTACGAGCAGTACTTC
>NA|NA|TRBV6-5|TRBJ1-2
CASSYDRTFGYTF
TGTGCCAGCAGTTACGACAGGACTTTTGGCTACACCTTC
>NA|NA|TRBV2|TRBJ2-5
CASSENAGQETQYF
TGTGCCAGCAGTGAAAACGCGGGGCAAGAGACCCAGTACTTC
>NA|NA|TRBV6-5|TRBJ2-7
CASSRDGAGNEQYF
TGTGCCAGCAGCCGGGATGGGGCGGGGAACGAGCAGTACTTC
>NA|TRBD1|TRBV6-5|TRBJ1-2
CASSPQGGRYGYTF
TGTGCCAGCAGTCCCCAGGGGGGTCGGTATGGCTACACCTTC
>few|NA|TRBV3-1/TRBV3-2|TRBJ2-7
CASSQEQGTYEQYF
TGTGCCAGCAGCCAAGAGCAGGGGACCTACGAGCAGTACTTC
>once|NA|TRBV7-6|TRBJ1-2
CASSSATGNYGYTF
TGTGCCAGCAGCTCCGCCACAGGGAACTATGGCTACACCTTC
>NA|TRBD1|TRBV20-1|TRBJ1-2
CSASAPGTAAYGYTF
TGCAGTGCTAGTGCGCCCGGGACAGCAGCCTATGGCTACACCTTC
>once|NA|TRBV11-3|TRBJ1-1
CASSFARTGDTEAFF
TGTGCCAGCAGCTTCGCAAGGACGGGGGACACTGAAGCTTTCTTT
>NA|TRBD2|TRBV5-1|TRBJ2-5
CASSRWTSGKAAETQYF
TGCGCCAGCAGCAGATGGACTAGCGGGAAGGCAGCAGAGACCCAGTACTTC
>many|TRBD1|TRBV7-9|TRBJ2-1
CASSRDRGIYNEQFF
TGTGCCAGCAGCAGAGACAGGGGCATCTACAATGAGCAGTTCTTC
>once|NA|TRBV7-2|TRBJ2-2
CASSFIGTGELFF
TGTGCCAGCAGCTTCATCGGCACCGGGGAGCTGTTTTTT
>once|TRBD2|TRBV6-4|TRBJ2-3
CASSTIAGEFSDTQYF
TGTGCCAGCAGCACGATAGCGGGGGAATTCTCAGATACGCAGTATTTT
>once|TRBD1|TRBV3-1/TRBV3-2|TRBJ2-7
CASSQDDRVVYEQYF
TGTGCCAGCAGCCAAGACGACAGGGTAGTTTACGAGCAGTACTTC
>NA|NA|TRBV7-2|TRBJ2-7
CASSLGGATYEQYF
TGTGCCAGCAGTCTAGGAGGGGCCACCTACGAGCAGTACTTC
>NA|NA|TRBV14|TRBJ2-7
CASSQDLGHEQYF
TGTGCCAGCAGCCAAGATCTTGGGCACGAGCAGTACTTC
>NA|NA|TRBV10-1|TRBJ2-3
CASSESAEVTDTQYF
TGCGCCAGCAGTGAGTCCGCGGAAGTCACAGATACGCAGTATTTT
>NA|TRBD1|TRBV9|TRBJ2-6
CASSLGTGGGWANVLTF
TGTGCCAGCAGCCTCGGGACAGGGGGAGGCTGGGCCAACGTCCTGACTTTC
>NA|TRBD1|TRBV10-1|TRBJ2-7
CASSEDRVYEQYF
TGCGCCAGCAGTGAGGACAGGGTCTACGAGCAGTACTTC
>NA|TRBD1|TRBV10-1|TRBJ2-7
CASSLRQGGPECYEQYF
TGCGCCAGCAGCCTTAGACAGGGGGGTCCGGAGTGCTACGAGCAGTACTTC
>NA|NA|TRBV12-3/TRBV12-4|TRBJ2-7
CASSPYPYEQYF
TGTGCCAGCAGTCCCTACCCCTACGAGCAGTACTTC
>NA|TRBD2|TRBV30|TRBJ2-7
CAWSASRSGRALYEQYF
TGTGCCTGGAGCGCCTCGAGGAGCGGGAGGGCCTTATACGAGCAGTACTTC
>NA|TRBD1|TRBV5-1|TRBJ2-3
CASRDRAASTDTQYF
TGCGCCAGCAGGGACAGGGCCGCAAGCACAGATACGCAGTATTTT
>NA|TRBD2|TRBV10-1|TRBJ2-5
CPVAGNQETQYF
TGCCCGGTAGCGGGAAACCAAGAGACCCAGTACTTC
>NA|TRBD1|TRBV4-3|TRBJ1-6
CASSQDPRQGAHNSPLHF
TGCGCCAGCAGCCAAGATCCCCGACAGGGGGCTCATAATTCACCCCTCCACTTT
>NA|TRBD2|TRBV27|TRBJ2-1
CASSQTPAGAYNEQFF
TGTGCCAGCAGTCAAACACCAGCGGGAGCCTACAATGAGCAGTTCTTC
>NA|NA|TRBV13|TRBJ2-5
CASNRPLDSYQETQYF
TGTGCCAGCAACCGGCCTCTAGACTCGTACCAAGAGACCCAGTACTTC
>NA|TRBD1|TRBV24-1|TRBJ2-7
CATSDRKAGQEGYEQYF
TGTGCCACCAGTGACCGCAAGGCGGGACAGGAAGGATACGAGCAGTACTTC
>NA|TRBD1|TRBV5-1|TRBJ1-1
CASSVQGPNTEAFF
TGCGCCAGCAGTGTACAGGGGCCAAACACTGAAGCTTTCTTT
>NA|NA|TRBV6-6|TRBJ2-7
CASSPPGGSYEQYF
TGTGCCAGCAGTCCCCCCGGGGGCTCCTACGAGCAGTACTTC
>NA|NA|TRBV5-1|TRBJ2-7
CASSSGLFSYEQYF
TGCGCCAGCAGCTCCGGACTCTTTTCCTACGAGCAGTACTTC
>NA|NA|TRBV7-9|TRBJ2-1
CASSAANLNNEQFF
TGTGCCAGCAGCGCCGCCAATCTAAATAATGAGCAGTTCTTC
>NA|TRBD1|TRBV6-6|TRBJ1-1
CASSYRGQEAFF
TGTGCCAGCAGTTACAGGGGGCAGGAAGCTTTCTTT
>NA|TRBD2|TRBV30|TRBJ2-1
CAWSGSSGGAAYNEQFF
TGTGCCTGGAGTGGCTCTAGCGGGGGGGCCGCCTACAATGAGCAGTTCTTC
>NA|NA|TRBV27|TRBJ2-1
CASSKRQYNEQFF
TGTGCCAGCAGTAAGCGGCAATACAATGAGCAGTTCTTC
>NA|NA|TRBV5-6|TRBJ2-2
CASSFSPNTGELFF
TGTGCCAGCAGCTTTAGTCCGAACACCGGGGAGCTGTTTTTT
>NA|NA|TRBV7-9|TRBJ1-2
CASTKQGYGYTF
TGTGCCAGCACCAAGCAGGGTTATGGCTACACCTTC
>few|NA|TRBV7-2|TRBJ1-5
CASSLEPNQPQHF
TGTGCCAGCAGCTTAGAGCCAAATCAGCCCCAGCATTTT
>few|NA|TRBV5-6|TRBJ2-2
CASSLGGTYTGELFF
TGTGCCAGCAGCTTGGGAGGGACTTACACCGGGGAGCTGTTTTTT
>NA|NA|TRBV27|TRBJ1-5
CASSFRQGATLGNQPQHF
TGTGCCAGCAGTTTCCGGCAGGGTGCTACTCTTGGCAATCAGCCCCAGCATTTT
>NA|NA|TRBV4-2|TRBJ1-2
CASSQVADNYGYTF
TGTGCCAGCAGCCAAGTGGCGGATAACTATGGCTACACCTTC
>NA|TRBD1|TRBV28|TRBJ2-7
CASSQGGTGIGEQYF
TGTGCCAGCAGCCAGGGGGGGACAGGGATAGGCGAGCAGTACTTC
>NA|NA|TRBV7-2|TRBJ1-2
CASSWKGGDYGYTF
TGTGCCAGCAGCTGGAAGGGAGGGGACTATGGCTACACCTTC
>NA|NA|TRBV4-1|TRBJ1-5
CASSQDSPGFSNQPQHF
TGCGCCAGCAGCCAAGATAGCCCGGGTTTTAGCAATCAGCCCCAGCATTTT
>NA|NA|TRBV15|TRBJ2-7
CATSRDTAYEQYF
TGTGCCACCAGCAGGGACACCGCCTACGAGCAGTACTTC
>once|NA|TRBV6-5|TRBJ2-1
CASSRRAPRDNEQFF
TGTGCCAGCAGCCGTCGGGCCCCCAGGGACAATGAGCAGTTCTTC
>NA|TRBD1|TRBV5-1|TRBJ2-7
CASSWTGGPYEQYF
TGCGCCAGCAGCTGGACAGGGGGACCCTACGAGCAGTACTTC
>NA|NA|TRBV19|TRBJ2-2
CASRIPRDKSTGELFF
TGTGCCAGTAGAATCCCTCGGGACAAATCAACCGGGGAGCTGTTTTTT
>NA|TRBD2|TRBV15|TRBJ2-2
CATSRDRDGRGHGELFF
TGTGCCACCAGCAGAGATCGGGACGGGAGGGGTCACGGGGAGCTGTTTTTT
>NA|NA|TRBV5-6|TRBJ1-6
CASSSKHIRVNSYNSPLHF
TGTGCCAGCAGCTCGAAGCATATCAGGGTCAACTCCTATAATTCACCCCTCCACTTT
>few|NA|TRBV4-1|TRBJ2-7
CASSQEWTSAALMGEQYF
TGCGCCAGCAGCCAAGAATGGACTTCCGCAGCCCTGATGGGCGAGCAGTACTTC